Each of the 9 T cell receptor beta chains below was sequenced from the same sample in a study of regulatory T cells in long-lasting Graves disease. Time point indicated: persistent/refractory GD, antithyroid drugs over 5 years with positive TRAb. The TCR library used RNA extracted from PBMCs. Arm-PCR of CDR3 regions and iRepertoire HTBI primers were used to build TCR beta libraries. TCRdb re-called the multiplex PCR reads with MiXCR, one entry per CDR3 protein. The sample lists 500,000 to 800,000 distinct CDR3 sequences; 30% were seen once. The source was peripheral blood mononuclear cells (PBMCs), collected when the disease was refractory, from a patient treated with antithyroid drugs. Receptor source: a female donor with Graves disease.

This rearrangement joins TRBV20-1 to TRBJ2-7; 8 bases align to TRBD2. This CDR3 has 13 amino acids. CDR1 is DFQATT, CDR2 SNEGSKA, per germline (reference sequence). Unmatched junction bases numbered 4, after V lost 4 bases and J lost 2 bases. DNA for the CDR3: TGCAGTGCTATTAGCGGGGCCGCCTACGAGCAGTACTTC. This encodes CSAISGAAYEQYF.

The chain carries TRBV24-1 and TRBJ2-2; possibly TRBD2 for D (7 bases). The germline V gene encodes CDR1 KGHDR and CDR2 SFDVKD. This CDR3 contains 16 residues. The V gene lost 7 bases and the J gene lost 1 base, with 15 bases spanning the gap. The CDR3 here is CATSPGEGLNTGELFF. In nucleotides, the CDR3 is TGTGCCACCAGCCCAGGGGAGGGCCTGAACACCGGGGAGCTGTTTTTT.

The CDR3, as DNA: TGTGCCACCAGTGACGCGGCCGGGATTGTTGACTACACCTTC. It specifies CATSDAAGIVDYTF. V is TRBV24-1 and J is TRBJ1-2; no clear D. CDR1 and CDR2 from the germline V gene are KGHDR and SFDVKD. The CDR3 covers 14 residues. The V gene lost 4 bases and the J gene lost 10 bases, with 18 bases spanning the gap.

Concerning this clonotype: A much bigger clone sits one base away, suggesting this may be a read error. The missing conserved phenylalanine or tryptophan at the end of this CDR3 makes a read error likely. The chain links TRBV20-1 to TRBJ1-2; 7 bases map to TRBD1. Germline V lookup: CDR1 DFQATT, CDR2 SNEGSKA (reference sequence). The CDR3 extends over 11 amino acids. CDR3 nucleotide sequence: TGCAGACCAGGGGGTAACTATGGCTACACCTCC. The encoded protein is CRPGGNYGYTS.

The chain is built from TRBV7-9 and TRBJ2-7; 7 nucleotides agree with TRBD2. V trimming: 3 bases; J trimming: 5 bases; junction bases outside the gene matches: 7. The germline CDR1 and CDR2 sequences are SEHNR and FQNEAQ (reference sequence). The CDR3 totals 14 residues. CDR3 in amino acids: CASSFSGGPDEQYF. CDR3 sequence (DNA): TGTGCCAGCAGCTTTTCGGGAGGCCCGGACGAGCAGTACTTC.

This clonotype was recorded a few times. This rearrangement joins TRBV5-6 to TRBJ2-7, with D possibly TRBD2 on 6 matching bases. V was pared by 4 bases and J by 3 bases, with 14 bases between. The CDR3 has 14 residues. Germline CDR1 and CDR2: SGHDT and YYEEEE. The CDR3 nucleotides read TGTGCCAGCAGCCAAGCGGGCGCACTCTACGAGCAGTACTTC. This gives the protein CASSQAGALYEQYF.

This clonotype occurred a few times. The V gene is TRBV2, the J gene TRBJ1-1; perhaps TRBD1 as D (5 bases). The V gene lost 8 bases and the J gene lost 1 base, with 17 bases spanning the gap. The CDR3 spans 15 residues. Germline V gene data show CDR1 as SNHLY and CDR2 as FYNNEI. Here the CDR3 reads CASLVGAGGNTEAFF. The DNA for the CDR3 is TGTGCCAGCTTGGTAGGGGCAGGTGGGAACACTGAAGCTTTCTTT.

The chain is built from TRBV6-1 and TRBJ1-1; D is possibly TRBD1 (5 bases). The CDR3 loop spans 13 amino acids. CDR1 and CDR2 from the germline V gene are MNHNS and SASEGT. V shed 3 bases and J shed 5 bases, with 10 bases lying between them. The CDR3 DNA is TGTGCCAGCAGTGATAGGTGGGGGACTGAAGCTTTCTTT. Its translation: CASSDRWGTEAFF.

The rearrangement uses TRBV5-1 and TRBJ2-7; D unclear. The germline V gene has CDR1 SGHRS and CDR2 YFSETQ. With 2 bases removed from V and 3 bases from J, the gap between germline ends came to 9 bases. The CDR3 length is 13 residues. CDR3 nucleotides: TGCGCCAGCAGCTTCGACTCATACTACGAGCAGTACTTC. This codes for CASSFDSYYEQYF.